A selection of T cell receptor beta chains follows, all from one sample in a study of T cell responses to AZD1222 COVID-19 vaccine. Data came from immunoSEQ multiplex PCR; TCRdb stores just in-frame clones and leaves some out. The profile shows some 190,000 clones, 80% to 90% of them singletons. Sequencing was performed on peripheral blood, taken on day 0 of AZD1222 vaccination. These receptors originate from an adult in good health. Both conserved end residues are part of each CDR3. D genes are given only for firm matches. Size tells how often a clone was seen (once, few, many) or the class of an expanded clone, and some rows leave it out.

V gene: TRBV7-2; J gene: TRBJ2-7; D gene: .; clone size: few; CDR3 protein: CASSLVAGRYEQYF; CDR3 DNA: TGTGCCAGCAGCTTAGTCGCGGGGCGTTACGAGCAGTACTTC
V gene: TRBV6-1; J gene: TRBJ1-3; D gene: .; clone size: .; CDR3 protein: CASSDVGRFSSGNTIYF; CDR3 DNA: TGTGCCAGCAGTGACGTCGGACGGTTCAGCTCTGGAAACACCATATATTTT
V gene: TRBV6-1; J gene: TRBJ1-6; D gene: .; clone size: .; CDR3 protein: CASSEDPGHSPLHF; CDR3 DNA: TGTGCCAGCAGTGAAGACCCGGGGCATTCACCCCTCCACTTT
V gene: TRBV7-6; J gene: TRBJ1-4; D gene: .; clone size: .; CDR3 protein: CASSLIQGEKLFF; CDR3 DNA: TGTGCCAGCAGCTTGATACAGGGTGAAAAACTGTTTTTT
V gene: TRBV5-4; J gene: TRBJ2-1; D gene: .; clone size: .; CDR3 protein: CASSFLGSEQFF; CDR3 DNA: TGTGCCAGCAGCTTCCTGGGGAGTGAGCAGTTCTTC
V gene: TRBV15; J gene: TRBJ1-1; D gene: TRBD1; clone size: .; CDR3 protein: CATSRARTGADTEAFF; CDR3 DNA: TGTGCCACCAGCAGGGCTAGGACAGGGGCGGACACTGAAGCTTTCTTT
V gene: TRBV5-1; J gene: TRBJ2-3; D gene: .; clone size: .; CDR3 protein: CASSMEAPTTDTQYF; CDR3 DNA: TGCGCCAGCAGCATGGAGGCACCTACCACAGATACGCAGTATTTT
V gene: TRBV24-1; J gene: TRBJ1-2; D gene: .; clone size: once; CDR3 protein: CATEGPPGSGYGYTF; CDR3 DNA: TGTGCCACCGAAGGCCCGCCAGGGTCCGGCTATGGCTACACCTTC
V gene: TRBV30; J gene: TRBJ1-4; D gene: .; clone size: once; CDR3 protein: CAYIPGIGEKLFF; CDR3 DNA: TGTGCCTACATCCCAGGGATCGGTGAAAAACTGTTTTTT
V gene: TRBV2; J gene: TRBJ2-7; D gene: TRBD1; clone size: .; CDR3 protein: CASTRQGQGEQYF; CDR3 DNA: TGTGCCAGCACCCGACAGGGGCAAGGCGAGCAGTACTTC
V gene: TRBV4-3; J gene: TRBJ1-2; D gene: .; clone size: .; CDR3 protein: CASSQEGRDYGYTF; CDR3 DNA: TGCGCCAGCAGCCAAGAAGGCAGGGATTATGGCTACACCTTC
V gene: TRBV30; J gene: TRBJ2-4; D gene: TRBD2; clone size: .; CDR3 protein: CASVSGDINIQYF; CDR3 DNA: TGTGCCTCCGTTAGCGGGGACATAAACATTCAGTACTTC
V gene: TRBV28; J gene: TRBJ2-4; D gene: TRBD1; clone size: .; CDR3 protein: CASSDRGKNIQYF; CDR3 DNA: TGTGCCAGCAGCGACAGGGGCAAAAACATTCAGTACTTC
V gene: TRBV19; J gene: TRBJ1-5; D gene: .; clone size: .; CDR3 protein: CASRQGYQPQHF; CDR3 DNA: TGTGCCAGTAGACAGGGTTATCAGCCCCAGCATTTT
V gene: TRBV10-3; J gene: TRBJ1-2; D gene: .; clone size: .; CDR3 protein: CAISESWTRDSLISYTF; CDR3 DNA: TGTGCCATCAGTGAGTCTTGGACCCGTGACAGTCTCATAAGCTACACCTTC
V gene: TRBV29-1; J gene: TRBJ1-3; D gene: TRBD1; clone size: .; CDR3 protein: CSVEDLRGQGGENTIYF; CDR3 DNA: TGCAGCGTTGAAGATCTTCGAGGACAGGGCGGCGAAAACACCATATATTTT
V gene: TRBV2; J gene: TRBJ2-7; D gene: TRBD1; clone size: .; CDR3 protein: CASSDGTGPYEQYF; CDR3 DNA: TGTGCCAGCAGTGACGGGACAGGACCCTACGAGCAGTACTTC
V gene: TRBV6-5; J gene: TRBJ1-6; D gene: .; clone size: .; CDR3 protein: CASSPFGRYNSPLHF; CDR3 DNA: TGTGCCAGCAGCCCCTTCGGGAGGTATAATTCACCCCTCCACTTT
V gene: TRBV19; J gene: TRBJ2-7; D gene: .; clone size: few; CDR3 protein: CASSISVGTGYEQYF; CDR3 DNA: TGTGCCAGTAGTATATCGGTGGGGACGGGCTACGAGCAGTACTTC
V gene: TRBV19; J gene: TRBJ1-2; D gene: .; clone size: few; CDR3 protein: CAVMALDGYTF; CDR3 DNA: TGTGCCGTGATGGCTTTAGATGGCTACACCTTC
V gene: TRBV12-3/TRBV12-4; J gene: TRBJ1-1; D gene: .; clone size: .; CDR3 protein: CASSLTLAGAFF; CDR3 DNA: TGTGCCAGCAGTCTTACCCTTGCCGGAGCTTTCTTT
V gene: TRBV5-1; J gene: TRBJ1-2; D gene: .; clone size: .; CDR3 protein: CASSLGPVDYGYTF; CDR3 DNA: TGCGCCAGCAGCCTTGGACCGGTAGACTATGGCTACACCTTC
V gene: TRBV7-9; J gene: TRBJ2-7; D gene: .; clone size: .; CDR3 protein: CASSSGAYEQYF; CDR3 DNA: TGTGCCAGCAGCTCCGGGGCCTACGAGCAGTACTTC
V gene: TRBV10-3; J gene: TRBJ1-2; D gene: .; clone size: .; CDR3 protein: CAISVPEAGNGYTF; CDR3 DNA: TGTGCCATCAGTGTTCCGGAAGCTGGGAATGGCTACACCTTC
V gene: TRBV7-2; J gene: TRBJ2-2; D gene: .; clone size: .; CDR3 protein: CASSSRGTGELFF; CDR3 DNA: TGTGCCAGCAGCTCCAGGGGCACCGGGGAGCTGTTTTTT
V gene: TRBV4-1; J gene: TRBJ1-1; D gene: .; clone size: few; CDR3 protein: CASSQEGKGNTEAFF; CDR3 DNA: TGCGCCAGCAGCCAAGAGGGGAAGGGGAACACTGAAGCTTTCTTT
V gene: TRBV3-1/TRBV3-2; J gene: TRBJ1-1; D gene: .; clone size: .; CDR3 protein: CASSQSGWPFF; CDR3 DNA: TGTGCCAGCAGCCAATCTGGATGGCCTTTCTTT
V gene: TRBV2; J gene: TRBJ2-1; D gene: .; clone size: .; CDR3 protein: CASRGGQLRPLKPSYNEQFF; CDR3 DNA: TGTGCCAGCAGGGGGGGACAGCTAAGACCCTTGAAACCATCCTACAATGAGCAGTTCTTC
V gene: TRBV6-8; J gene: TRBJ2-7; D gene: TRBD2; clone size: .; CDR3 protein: CASSPGTSGGAPYEQYF; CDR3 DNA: TGTGCCAGCAGTCCCGGGACTAGCGGGGGGGCGCCGTACGAGCAGTACTTC
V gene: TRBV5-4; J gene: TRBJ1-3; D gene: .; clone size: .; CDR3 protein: CASSGGGRDSGGTIYF; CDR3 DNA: TGTGCCAGCAGCGGCGGAGGCAGGGACTCTGGGGGCACCATATATTTT
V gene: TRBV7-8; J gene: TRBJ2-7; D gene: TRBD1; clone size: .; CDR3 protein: CVSSLEGRGPYEQYF; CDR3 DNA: TGTGTCAGCAGCTTAGAAGGCAGGGGGCCCTACGAGCAGTACTTC